This T cell receptor (beta chain) was found in a study of preoperative IRX-2 immunotherapy in early breast cancer. Sequencing was performed with immunoSEQ multiplex PCR; in TCRdb, only in-frame clones are kept and a portion is missing. The sample lists tens of thousands of clones; 90% to 95% were seen once. The CDR3 contains 12 residues. Germline CDR1 reads SNHLY; CDR2 reads FYNNEI. With 3 bases removed from V and 14 bases from J, the gap between germline ends came to 13 bases. Indicated treatment: preoperative locoregional IRX-2 cytokine immunotherapy. Patients received preoperative, locoregional IRX-2 cytokine immunotherapy in a phase Ib study.

The chain combines TRBV2 with TRBJ1-4; D gene uncertain. Sampling was done from a patient treated with IRX-2 immunotherapy. The TCR was taken from a human donor with breast cancer. CDR3 residues: CASSDRGNALFF. For the CDR3, the DNA is TGTGCCAGCAGTGATCGCGGAAATGCGCTGTTTTTT.